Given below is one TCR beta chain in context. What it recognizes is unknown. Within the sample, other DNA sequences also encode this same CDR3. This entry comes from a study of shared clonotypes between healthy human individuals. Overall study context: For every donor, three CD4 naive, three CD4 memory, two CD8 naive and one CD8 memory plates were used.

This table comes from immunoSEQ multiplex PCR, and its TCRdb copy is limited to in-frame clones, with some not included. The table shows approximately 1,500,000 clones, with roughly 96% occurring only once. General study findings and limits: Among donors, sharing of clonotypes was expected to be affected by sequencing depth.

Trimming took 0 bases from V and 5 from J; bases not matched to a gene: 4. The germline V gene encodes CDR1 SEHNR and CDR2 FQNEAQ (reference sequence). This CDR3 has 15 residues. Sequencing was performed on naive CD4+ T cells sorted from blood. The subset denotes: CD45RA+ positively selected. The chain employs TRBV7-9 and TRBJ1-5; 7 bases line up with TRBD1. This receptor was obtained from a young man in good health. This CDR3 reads CASSLARQGHQPQHF. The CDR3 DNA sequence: TGTGCCAGCAGCTTAGCGCGACAGGGACATCAGCCCCAGCATTTT.